What follows are 10 T cell receptor beta chains derived from one specimen sequenced in a study of cytomegalovirus exposure and HLA in healthy donors (dated by TCRdb to 2016 to 2017). The library was generated by the immunoSEQ multiplex PCR assay. The multiplex PCR relied on a mix of 60 forward primers for TCR Vbeta segments and 13 reverse primers for TCR Jbeta segments. The table comes from immuneACCESS by way of TCRdb, which keeps in-frame sequences with V and J called. Part of the clones is missing from these tables; in studies checked, under half for an unresolved V gene and the rest for unknown reasons. The sample table lists around 150,000 clones, about 76% of them with a count of one. Around 7% of the sample rests with the top ten. Sample: PBMCs. These receptors were collected from a male donor in good health and CMV-seropositive.

The rearrangement uses TRBV7-2 and TRBJ2-1; 11 bases align to TRBD2. V trimming: 4 bases; J trimming: 8 bases; junction bases outside the gene matches: 7. The CDR3 is 15 residues long. CDR1 SGHTA and CDR2 FQGNSA come from the germline V gene. CDR3 protein: CASSYLSGGADEQFF. The CDR3 nucleotides read TGTGCCAGCAGCTACCTTAGCGGGGGGGCTGATGAGCAGTTCTTC.

The chain uses TRBV2 and TRBJ2-5, with TRBD2 identical over 12 bases. Germline V gives CDR1 SNHLY, CDR2 FYNNEI. V lost 5 bases, J lost 4 bases, and 2 bases stayed unmatched. This CDR3 is 14 amino acids long. As DNA, the CDR3 is TGTGCCAGCAGTCGGACTAGCGGGGTAGAGACCCAGTACTTC. Translation: CASSRTSGVETQYF.

The J gene is TRBJ1-3, the V gene TRBV2, with D maybe TRBD1 (5 bases). This CDR3 contains 16 residues. Germline V lookup: CDR1 SNHLY, CDR2 FYNNEI. V lost 3 bases to trimming and J lost 0 bases, with 12 bases between them. In nucleotides, the CDR3 is TGTGCCAGCAGTGATACAGGTTACAGCTCTGGAAACACCATATATTTT. Protein: CASSDTGYSSGNTIYF.

In its sample, this clone was seen a few times. The chain couples TRBV28 to TRBJ1-6, with D possibly matching TRBD1 (5 bases). CDR1 is MDHEN, CDR2 SYDVKM, per germline. This CDR3 has 12 amino acids. The V end lost 6 bases, the J end lost 9 bases, and 9 bases lay between the germline ends. CDR3 amino acids: CASRGLGSPLHF. CDR3 bases: TGTGCCAGCAGGGGGCTGGGTTCACCCCTCCACTTT.

The J gene is TRBJ1-2, the V gene TRBV6-1; 9 bases match TRBD1. The V segment lost 6 bases and the J segment 8 bases; nucleotides outside the gene matches: 10. The CDR3 is 14 residues long. Germline V gene data show CDR1 as MNHNS and CDR2 as SASEGT. The CDR3 is CASRKQGAHRGYTF. For the CDR3, the DNA is TGTGCCAGCAGGAAACAGGGGGCTCACAGAGGCTACACCTTC.

V is TRBV5-1 and J is TRBJ1-6; 7 positions match TRBD1. CDR1 is SGHRS and CDR2 is YFSETQ in the germline V gene. Germline trimming cut 7 bases from V and 6 bases from J; bases unmatched to any gene: 10. The CDR3 totals 15 residues. CDR3 sequence (DNA): TGCGCCAGCTCTTCCAGGGGGTCAGGTAATTCACCCCTCCACTTT. Translation: CASSSRGSGNSPLHF.

The chain links TRBV7-9 to TRBJ2-5, with 11 bases aligning to TRBD2. The CDR3 is 15 amino acids. With 5 bases clipped from V and 10 bases from J, the junction kept 12 bases outside the gene matches. The V gene's germline CDR1 is SEHNR and CDR2 FQNEAQ (reference sequence). The CDR3 coding sequence is TGTGCCAGCAGCGGGACTAGCGGACCTCAATCTCTCCAGTACTTC. Amino acid sequence: CASSGTSGPQSLQYF.

This chain connects TRBV12-5 to TRBJ2-1, with 8 bases matching TRBD1. J gave up 4 bases and V 1 base, and 6 bases lay outside the gene matches. The CDR3 runs to 16 residues. Germline V lookup: CDR1 LGHNT, CDR2 FRNRAP. The CDR3 loop reads CASGLANRGDYNEQFF. DNA for the CDR3: TGTGCTAGTGGTTTGGCTAACAGGGGGGATTACAATGAGCAGTTCTTC. The full variable domain, its missing parts supplied by reference TRBV12-5 and TRBJ2-1, is DARVTQTPRHKVTEMGQEVTMRCQPILGHNTVFWYRQTMMQGLELLAYFRNRAPLDDSGMPKDRFSAEMPDATLATLKIQPSEPRDSAVYFCASGLANRGDYNEQFFGPGTRLTVL.

The rearrangement links TRBV25-1 to TRBJ2-5; D is unclear. Judging by the DNA end, TRBJ2-7 fits better; the J call may be wrong. The CDR3 has 11 residues. Looked up from germline, CDR1 is MGHDK and CDR2 is SYGVNS. The CDR3, as DNA: TGTGCCAGCAGTGCCGCCTACGAGCAGTACTTC. Amino acids: CASSAAYEQYF.

The CDR3 here is CSDITENTEAFF. The CDR3 DNA is TGCAGCGACATAACAGAGAACACTGAAGCTTTCTTT. The rearrangement links TRBV29-1 to TRBJ1-1, with D uncertain. Trimming stripped 7 bases from V and 1 base from J, with 10 bases between. CDR1 SQVTM and CDR2 ANQGSEA come from the germline V gene. The CDR3 has 12 residues. The full variable domain, with the rest looked up from reference TRBV29-1 and TRBJ1-1, is SAVISQKPSRDICQRGTSLTIQCQVDSQVTMMFWYRQQPGQSLTLIATANQGSEATYESGFVIDKFPISRPNLTFSTLTVSNMSPEDSSIYLCSDITENTEAFFGQGTRLTVV.